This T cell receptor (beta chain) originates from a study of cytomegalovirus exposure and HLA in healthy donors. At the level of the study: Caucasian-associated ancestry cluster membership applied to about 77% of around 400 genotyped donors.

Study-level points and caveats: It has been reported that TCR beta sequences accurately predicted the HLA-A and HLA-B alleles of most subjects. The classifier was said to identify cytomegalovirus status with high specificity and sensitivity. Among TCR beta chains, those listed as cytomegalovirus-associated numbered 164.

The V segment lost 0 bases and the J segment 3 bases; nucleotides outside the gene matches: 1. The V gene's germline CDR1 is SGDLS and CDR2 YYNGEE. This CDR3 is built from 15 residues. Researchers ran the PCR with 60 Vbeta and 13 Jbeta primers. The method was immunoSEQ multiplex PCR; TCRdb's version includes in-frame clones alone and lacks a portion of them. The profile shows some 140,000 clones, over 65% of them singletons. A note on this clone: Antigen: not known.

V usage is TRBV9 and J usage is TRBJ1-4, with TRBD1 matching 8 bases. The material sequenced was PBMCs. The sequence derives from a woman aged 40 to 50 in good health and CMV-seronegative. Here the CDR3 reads CASSVEGQANEKLFF. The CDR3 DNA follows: TGTGCCAGCAGCGTAGAGGGACAGGCTAATGAAAAACTGTTTTTT.